This record covers a single T cell receptor (beta chain). Participants had their cohort set by participant-reported clinical history. The data originate from a study of blood T cell repertoires in COVID-19. Study context: The samples span acute and convalescent COVID-19 from the United States, Italy and Spain. Sources were T cells, B-cell-depleted T cells, or PBMCs; the material itself was cDNA or gDNA.

Germline loops: CDR1 ENHRY, CDR2 SYGVKD. With 4 bases removed from V and 9 bases from J, the gap between germline ends came to 21 bases. The CDR3 is made up of 15 amino acids. In the original workflow: Estimates of nucleated cell counts were drawn from the amplification of reference gene primers. The table came from immunoSEQ multiplex PCR; TCRdb's copy has only in-frame clones and leaves some out. V and J calls plus clone size are reproduced from that table; the DNA served to infer D and trimming. Of around 380,000 clones listed, around 87% are singletons. The TCR originated in a man aged 25-45 years who had recovered from COVID-19. The specimen was PBMCs or T cells enriched from blood (not recorded which). J is TRBJ2-5 and V is TRBV10-3; no clear D gene. CDR3 residues: CAISAQTPRELPQYF. For the CDR3, the DNA is TGTGCCATCAGTGCACAGACCCCAAGAGAATTACCCCAGTACTTC.